The 22 T cell receptor beta chains listed next were all sequenced from one sample in a study of PD-1 blockade in classical Hodgkin lymphoma. The time point here: newly diagnosed, previously untreated cHL patient sample. Negative selection with magnetic separation was used to purify CD4+ T cells from thawed PBMCs. This table comes from immunoSEQ multiplex PCR, and its TCRdb copy is limited to in-frame clones, with some not included. The table shows about 30,000 clones, with roughly 90% occurring only once. Sequencing was performed on CD4+ T cells from blood. These receptors all come from a human donor with classical Hodgkin lymphoma.

The chain carries TRBV28 and TRBJ2-1, with TRBD2 identical over 8 bases. Germline values: CDR1 MDHEN, CDR2 SYDVKM. The CDR3 runs 14 residues. V lost 6 bases and J lost 2; bases outside the gene matches: 3. CDR3 nucleotides: TGTGCCAGCAGAGAGCGGGAGCCCTACAATGAGCAGTTCTTC. This codes for CASREREPYNEQFF. The full variable domain, in which reference TRBV28 and TRBJ2-1 provide the parts outside the CDR3, is DVKVTQSSRYLVKRTGEKVFLECVQDMDHENMFWYRQDPGLGLRLIYFSYDVKMKEKGDIPEGYSVSREKKERFSLILESASTNQTSMYLCASREREPYNEQFFGPGTRLTVL.

The chain combines TRBV7-9 with TRBJ1-4; D may be TRBD1 (5 bases). The ends were cut back, 5 bases at V and 8 bases at J, with 21 bases in the middle. The CDR3 spans 16 residues. Germline V gene sequence: CDR1 SEHNR, CDR2 FQNEAQ (reference sequence). CDR3 sequence (DNA): TGTGCCAGCAGCGAGTTAGGAGGACACCCGTGGGAAAAACTGTTTTTT. Translated, it gives CASSELGGHPWEKLFF. The full variable domain, with the rest looked up from reference TRBV7-9 and TRBJ1-4, is DTGVSQNPRHKITKRGQNVTFRCDPISEHNRLYWYRQTLGQGPEFLTYFQNEAQLEKSRLLSDRFSAERPKGSFSTLEIQRTEQGDSAMYLCASSELGGHPWEKLFFGSGTQLSVL.

The V and J genes are TRBV19 and TRBJ2-7; D remains unclear. The CDR3 runs 15 residues. Germline V gives CDR1 LNHDA, CDR2 SQIVND (reference sequence). V dropped 4 bases and J dropped 0 bases, with 13 bases sitting between them. The CDR3 sequence: CASSTQTDSSYEQYF. As DNA, the CDR3 is TGTGCCAGTAGTACGCAGACGGATAGCTCCTACGAGCAGTACTTC.

Only one count was recorded for this clone. The chain combines TRBV4-1 with TRBJ2-2; no reliable D call. CDR1 and CDR2 (germline): MGHRA, YSYEKL. This CDR3 comprises 14 residues. Trimming took 5 bases from V and 5 from J, leaving 12 bases between them. Written as DNA, the CDR3 is TGCGCCAGCAGCTTTTATTCGCCAACCGGGGAGCTGTTTTTT. Amino acids: CASSFYSPTGELFF.

The V call is TRBV2, the J call TRBJ1-1; 7 bases agree with TRBD1. With 4 bases clipped from V and 3 bases from J, the junction kept 8 bases outside the gene matches. The length of the CDR3 is 15 residues. Germline loops: CDR1 SNHLY, CDR2 FYNNEI. The CDR3 loop reads CASSAGGIEYTEAFF. The CDR3 DNA follows: TGTGCCAGCAGTGCAGGGGGTATTGAATACACTGAAGCTTTCTTT.

The chain links TRBV6-1 to TRBJ1-5; D ambiguous. CDR3 size: 14 residues. Germline V gene sequence: CDR1 MNHNS, CDR2 SASEGT. V lost 1 base and J lost 4, with 8 bases in between. The CDR3: CASSEDGENQPQHF. The DNA of the CDR3 is TGTGCCAGCAGTGAAGATGGAGAGAATCAGCCCCAGCATTTT.

J is TRBJ1-3 and V is TRBV7-9, with 7 bases aligning to TRBD1. J was trimmed by 4 bases and V by 1 base; bases with no gene match: 7. This CDR3 is 16 amino acids long. Germline V lookup: CDR1 SEHNR, CDR2 FQNEAQ (reference sequence). CDR3: CASSLEPTGFGNTIYF. The CDR3 nucleotides read TGTGCCAGCAGCTTAGAACCGACAGGGTTCGGAAACACCATATATTTT. The complete variable domain, with remaining parts taken from reference TRBV7-9 and TRBJ1-3, reads DTGVSQNPRHKITKRGQNVTFRCDPISEHNRLYWYRQTLGQGPEFLTYFQNEAQLEKSRLLSDRFSAERPKGSFSTLEIQRTEQGDSAMYLCASSLEPTGFGNTIYFGEGSWLTVV.

The rearrangement joins TRBV20-1 to TRBJ2-7, with TRBD1 matching 9 bases. Per the germline V gene, CDR1 is DFQATT and CDR2 is SNEGSKA (reference sequence). The CDR3 consists of 11 residues. Unmatched junction bases numbered 0, after V lost 7 bases and J lost 2 bases. The CDR3 DNA reads TGCAGTGGACAGGGGGCCTACGAGCAGTACTTC. Translating gives CSGQGAYEQYF.

This chain links TRBV4-1 with TRBJ2-4; no firm D call. Germline CDR1 reads MGHRA; CDR2 reads YSYEKL. With 1 base removed from V and 0 bases from J, the gap between germline ends came to 10 bases. CDR3 length equals 16 residues. This CDR3 reads CASSQVTTLAKNIQYF. CDR3 nucleotide sequence: TGCGCCAGCAGCCAAGTAACTACCCTAGCCAAAAACATTCAGTACTTC.

J is TRBJ1-2 and V is TRBV5-6; no reliable D call. CDR1 SGHDT and CDR2 YYEEEE come from the germline V gene. The ends were cut back, 0 bases at V and 2 bases at J, with 17 bases in the middle. There are 17 residues in the CDR3. The CDR3 DNA follows: TGTGCCAGCAGCTTGGGCCCCCTGGGAGGATCCAACTATGGCTACACCTTC. This sequence encodes CASSLGPLGGSNYGYTF. Combining the CDR3 with reference TRBV5-6 and TRBJ1-2 gives the whole variable domain DAGVTQSPTHLIKTRGQQVTLRCSPKSGHDTVSWYQQALGQGPQFIFQYYEEEERQRGNFPDRFSGHQFPNYSSELNVNALLLGDSALYLCASSLGPLGGSNYGYTFGSGTRLTVV.

This clone was observed a few times. V usage is TRBV2 and J usage is TRBJ1-2, with a possible D match to TRBD1 (5 bases). Trimming removed 7 bases from V and 0 bases from J, with 12 bases in between. The CDR3 sequence is 14 residues long. Germline assignment: CDR1 SNHLY and CDR2 FYNNEI. CDR3 amino acids: CASNPDRSNYGYTF. The CDR3 coding sequence is TGTGCCAGCAACCCTGACAGATCTAACTATGGCTACACCTTC.

This sequence joins TRBV15 and TRBJ1-4, with TRBD1 matching over 7 bases. CDR1 is LNHNV, CDR2 YYDKDF, per germline (reference sequence). This CDR3 comprises 16 residues. Losses at the gene ends were 0 bases for V and 7 bases for J; bases not matched to a gene: 8. CDR3 loop: CATSRDWLGTVEKLFF. The CDR3 DNA sequence: TGTGCCACCAGCAGAGATTGGTTGGGGACAGTTGAAAAACTGTTTTTT.

The V call is TRBV30, the J call TRBJ2-5, with D possibly matching TRBD1 (5 bases). V was clipped by 0 bases and J by 4 bases, with 12 bases between them. Germline V lookup: CDR1 GTSNPN, CDR2 SVGIG (reference sequence). The CDR3 totals 14 residues. The CDR3 sequence is CAWSVRQGGETQYF. The CDR3 DNA reads as TGTGCCTGGAGTGTACGGCAGGGTGGAGAGACCCAGTACTTC.

The chain recombines TRBV27 with TRBJ2-7; 15 bases fit TRBD2. Per germline, CDR1 MNHEY and CDR2 SMNVEV (reference sequence). V lost 5 bases, J lost 4 bases, and 15 bases stayed unmatched. The CDR3 sequence is 19 residues long. The CDR3 spells CASSQKGGLAGGRLYEQYF. CDR3 DNA sequence: TGTGCCAGCAGTCAAAAAGGGGGACTAGCGGGAGGCCGGTTGTACGAGCAGTACTTC.

The gene calls are TRBV21-1 and TRBJ2-1; the tabulated D call, TRBD2, remains unverified against the DNA. TRBV21-1 is a listed pseudogene. The CDR3 covers 13 residues. The CDR3 loop reads CASSPAPPTQQFF. In DNA form, the CDR3 reads TGTGCCAGCAGCCCCGCCCCCCCAACTCAGCAGTTCTTC.

The chain has TRBV7-3 and TRBJ1-1; D might be TRBD1 (5 bases). The CDR3 has 13 amino acids. Germline V gene lookup returns CDR1 SGHTA and CDR2 FQGTGA. Trimming stripped 4 bases from V and 9 bases from J, with 15 bases between. The CDR3 spells CASSSGAEGKAFF. The CDR3 region has the DNA TGTGCCAGCAGCTCGGGCGCAGAGGGGAAAGCTTTCTTT. Using reference TRBV7-3 and TRBJ1-1 for the parts outside the CDR3, the full variable domain is GAGVSQTPSNKVTEKGKYVELRCDPISGHTALYWYRQSLGQGPEFLIYFQGTGAADDSGLPNDRFFAVRPEGSVSTLKIQRTERGDSAVYLCASSSGAEGKAFFGQGTRLTVV.

The V call is TRBV10-2, the J call TRBJ2-3, with 8 bases identical to TRBD1. With V trimmed by 4 bases and J by 3 bases, 6 bases remained unmatched. This CDR3 is built from 15 residues. In germline, CDR1 is WSHSY, CDR2 SAAADI. CDR3 in DNA: TGCGCCAGCAGTGCTCAGGGGGCTAGAACAGATACGCAGTATTTT. Its protein is CASSAQGARTDTQYF.

The chain employs TRBV5-1 and TRBJ2-1; no clear D. V lost 4 bases to trimming and J lost 6 bases, with 20 bases between them. The germline V gene has CDR1 SGHRS and CDR2 YFSETQ. The CDR3 runs to 16 residues. CDR3 nucleotide sequence: TGCGCCAGCAGCCCCGAGGCCTTGGTAATGGGCAATGAGCAGTTCTTC. Its protein product is CASSPEALVMGNEQFF.

The gene calls are TRBV5-1 and TRBJ2-1; D may match TRBD1 or TRBD2 (5 bases each). This CDR3 region has 15 residues. Trimming cost V 4 bases and J 0 bases, with 11 bases left between them. The germline V gene has CDR1 SGHRS and CDR2 YFSETQ. CDR3 loop: CASSLGRSSYNEQFF. The DNA for the CDR3 is TGCGCCAGCAGCCTGGGACGTTCCTCCTACAATGAGCAGTTCTTC.

The rearrangement links TRBV18 to TRBJ1-1; D is perhaps TRBD1 (5 bases). This CDR3 contains 14 residues. Per germline, CDR1 KGHSH and CDR2 LQKENI. V was shortened by 3 bases and J by 0 bases, with 8 bases between the two germline ends. The CDR3 DNA reads TGTGCCAGCTCACCGCAGGGTTTGAACACTGAAGCTTTCTTT. Translating gives CASSPQGLNTEAFF.

The V and J genes are TRBV12-5 and TRBJ1-6, with D unclear. CDR3 length: 14 amino acids. CDR1 LGHNT and CDR2 FRNRAP come from the germline V gene. V was clipped by 6 bases and J by 7 bases, with 13 bases between them. In nucleotides, the CDR3 is TGTGCTAGTGGATACCCGGAGCGAAATTCACCCCTCCACTTT. It translates to CASGYPERNSPLHF.

The chain couples TRBV27 to TRBJ2-7; D might be TRBD2 (6 bases). V was shortened by 4 bases and J by 8 bases, with 15 bases between the two germline ends. CDR1 MNHEY and CDR2 SMNVEV come from the germline V gene (reference sequence). The CDR3 runs 13 residues. The CDR3 DNA is TGTGCCAGCAGTTCCTCGGGACTTCTGAAGCAGTACTTC. Translated, it gives CASSSSGLLKQYF.